The clone carrying this TCR beta chain was seen a handful of times. V shed 6 bases, J shed 2 bases, and the junction held 5 bases outside the gene matches. The CDR3 spans 14 residues. CDR1 is MDHEN and CDR2 is SYDVKM in the germline V gene. These data come from a study of blood T cell repertoires in COVID-19. The table came from immunoSEQ multiplex PCR; TCRdb's copy has only in-frame clones and leaves some out. The sample lists roughly 80,000 clones, about 86% seen once, with approximately 17% in the top ten. Sequencing used peripheral blood. This TCR was sampled from an elderly man in a cohort sampled during active COVID-19. The chain combines TRBV28 with TRBJ1-1; 8 bases fit TRBD1. For the CDR3, the DNA is TGTGCCAGCAGGCTGGACAGGGAAAACACTGAAGCTTTCTTT. Translated, it gives CASRLDRENTEAFF.